The 14 T cell receptor beta chains in this list originate from one sample, sequenced in a study of T-cell memory formation after mild COVID-19. TCRdb called the 5' RACE reads again in MiXCR, with one record for every CDR3 protein. This table has hundreds of thousands of distinct CDR3 sequences, roughly 20% appearing once. The sample comprised PBMCs or a T cell subset sorted from them (not recorded which). The source is a man in his late teens or twenties who had mild COVID-19 (a few samples of this study predate the infection). Cell type and time point are not known.

This clonotype was found many times. The chain employs TRBV5-4 and TRBJ1-1, with D maybe TRBD1 (6 bases). The CDR3 length is 15 residues. Germline CDR1 SGHNT, CDR2 YYREEE (reference sequence). Trimming pared 1 base from V and 3 bases from J, leaving 13 bases between. In DNA, the CDR3 is TGTGCCAGCAGCTTGTTCAGGGGCAGGGACACTGAAGCTTTCTTT. As protein: CASSLFRGRDTEAFF.

The chain employs TRBV18 and TRBJ2-5; 7 bases map to TRBD1. CDR1 and CDR2 from the germline V gene are KGHSH and LQKENI. Losses at the gene ends were 8 bases for V and 5 bases for J; bases not matched to a gene: 8. The CDR3 contains 13 residues. In DNA form, the CDR3 reads TGTGCCAGCCCTAGGGGGCCTCGGGAGACCCAGTACTTC. Translating it yields CASPRGPRETQYF.

In DNA form, the CDR3 reads TGTGCCAGCAGCTTCAGGGGGCTTGCTGAAGCTTTCTTT. It encodes CASSFRGLAEAFF. This chain links TRBV13 with TRBJ1-1; TRBD1 aligns across 8 bases. J lost 6 bases, V lost 3 bases, and 3 bases had no gene match. The CDR3 sequence is 13 residues long. The germline gives CDR1 PRHDT, CDR2 FYEKMQ (reference sequence).

The chain uses TRBV12-3 or TRBV12-4 and TRBJ2-3, with 13 bases identical to TRBD2. J gave up 6 bases and V 6 bases, and 3 bases lay outside the gene matches. This CDR3 comprises 14 residues. The CDR3: CASRTSGGSDTQYF. CDR3 in DNA: TGTGCCAGCAGGACTAGCGGGGGGTCGGATACGCAGTATTTT.

This clonotype was recorded at least ten times. The DNA of the CDR3 is TGTGCCAGCAGCTTAAGGTCATTCAACCTGGCGGGGGGGCCCGTACAACAAGAGACCCAGTACTTC. Amino acid sequence: CASSLRSFNLAGGPVQQETQYF. The rearrangement joins TRBV11-2 to TRBJ2-5; 9 nucleotides match TRBD2. The CDR3 is 22 amino acids. Looked up from germline, CDR1 is SGHAT and CDR2 is FQNNGV. V gave up 2 bases and J gave up 2 bases; unmatched junction bases: 24.

In its sample, this clonotype was seen a few times. This sequence joins TRBV11-2 and TRBJ1-6, with 8 bases lining up with TRBD1. The J segment lost 8 bases and the V segment lost 1 base, leaving 4 bases of the junction unmatched. The germline gives CDR1 SGHAT, CDR2 FQNNGV. This CDR3 has 15 residues. CDR3 bases: TGTGCCAGCAGCTTAGCAGGACAGGGTTATTCACCCCTCCACTTT. Residues: CASSLAGQGYSPLHF.

This clonotype was picked up many times. This rearrangement joins TRBV5-5 to TRBJ2-5, with 10 bases identical to TRBD2. V was pared by 4 bases and J by 5 bases, with 8 bases of the junction left unmatched. This CDR3 has 15 residues. Germline V CDR1 and CDR2: SGHKS, YYEKEE (reference sequence). The CDR3 region is CASSQPSGGLETQYF. The CDR3 region has the DNA TGTGCCAGCAGCCAACCTAGCGGGGGTCTTGAGACCCAGTACTTC.

This clonotype was seen ten or more times. The rearrangement uses TRBV7-9 and TRBJ2-1; the D gene could be TRBD1 or TRBD2 (7 bases each). With 5 bases removed from V and 8 bases from J, the gap between germline ends came to 16 bases. CDR1 SEHNR and CDR2 FQNEAQ come from the germline V gene (reference sequence). This CDR3 has 14 residues. As DNA, the CDR3 is TGTGCCAGCAGCCTTTCAGGGGGGGTGGATGAGCAGTTCTTC. It encodes CASSLSGGVDEQFF. Based on the CDR3 plus reference TRBV7-9 and TRBJ2-1, the full variable domain is DTGVSQNPRHKITKRGQNVTFRCDPISEHNRLYWYRQTLGQGPEFLTYFQNEAQLEKSRLLSDRFSAERPKGSFSTLEIQRTEQGDSAMYLCASSLSGGVDEQFFGPGTRLTVL.

The J gene is TRBJ2-7, the V gene TRBV12-3 or TRBV12-4, with D perhaps matching TRBD2 (5 bases). Trimming took 2 bases from V and 4 from J, leaving 9 bases between them. This CDR3 has 13 residues. CDR3 coding DNA: TGTGCCAGCAGTTTAAGGAGGTGGTACGAGCAGTACTTC. Translation: CASSLRRWYEQYF.

Worth noting for this clonotype: One end of the junction fails to match germline, which may point to a read error. The rearrangement joins TRBV4-1 to TRBJ1-6, with D unresolved. The CDR3 is 12 residues long. Germline lookup yields CDR1 MGHRA and CDR2 YSYEKL. This chain's CDR3 is CASSRGISHLHF. CDR3 nucleotides: TGCGCCAGCAGCCGAGGGATTTCACACCTCCACTTT.

The chain joins TRBV11-2 to TRBJ2-1; D ambiguous. Trimming left V 5 bases short and J 12 bases short, with 14 bases between. The CDR3 length is 12 residues. The germline V gene has CDR1 SGHAT and CDR2 FQNNGV. The CDR3, as DNA: TGTGCCAGCAGCGACTCTCAGGTCGTGCAGTTCTTC. Amino acids: CASSDSQVVQFF.

The CDR3 is CASSQDRGDWAGTQYF. In DNA form, the CDR3 reads TGCGCCAGCAGCCAAGATCGGGGGGACTGGGCCGGGACCCAGTACTTC. V gene TRBV4-1 combines with J gene TRBJ2-5, with 7 bases lining up with TRBD2. This CDR3 comprises 16 residues. Germline values: CDR1 MGHRA, CDR2 YSYEKL. The J segment lost 7 bases and the V segment lost 0 bases, leaving 11 bases of the junction unmatched.

The table lists this clonotype with a few counts. The V and J genes are TRBV7-9 and TRBJ1-1; a weak D match, TRBD1 (6 bases). CDR1 and CDR2 (germline): SEHNR, FQNEAQ (reference sequence). The CDR3 has 13 residues. V was pared by 5 bases and J by 10 bases, with 17 bases between. The CDR3 nucleotides are TGTGCCAGCAGCCCCACCGACAGGCTTCTAGCTTTCTTT. This gives the protein CASSPTDRLLAFF.

This clonotype has a handful of counts. This chain connects TRBV7-2 to TRBJ2-5; no firm D call. The CDR3 is 11 residues long. CDR1 is SGHTA, CDR2 FQGNSA, per germline. Trimming cost V 5 bases and J 3 bases, with 4 bases left between them. This CDR3 is CASSAKETQYF. CDR3 DNA: TGTGCCAGCAGCGCCAAAGAGACCCAGTACTTC.